Each of the 27 T cell receptor beta chains below was sequenced from the same sample in a study of cytomegalovirus exposure and HLA in healthy donors. PCR primers comprised 60 Vbeta and 13 Jbeta primers. Generated by immunoSEQ multiplex PCR, the TCRdb table keeps only in-frame clones and is missing some. The table has roughly 290,000 clones, 80% seen once. Sequenced: PBMCs. The receptors shown here come from a girl aged 2 to 10 in good health and CMV-seronegative.

This clone was seen only a few times. Other nucleotide sequences from this sample produce the same CDR3. This chain links TRBV19 with TRBJ2-1, with TRBD2 identical over 12 bases. V lost 3 bases and J lost 4; bases outside the gene matches: 1. CDR3 length equals 15 residues. CDR1 is LNHDA, CDR2 SQIVND, per germline (reference sequence). CDR3 nucleotides: TGTGCCAGTAGTATGACTAGCGGGAGTTACAATGAGCAGTTCTTC. Amino acid sequence: CASSMTSGSYNEQFF.

The genes are TRBV13 and TRBJ2-7; 14 bases are a match to TRBD2. The junction had 8 bases not matched to a gene; V was cut back by 4 bases and J by 0 bases. CDR3 size: 18 residues. Germline V gene data show CDR1 as PRHDT and CDR2 as FYEKMQ (reference sequence). CDR3 loop: CASSSPGLAGGSSYEQYF. The CDR3 DNA follows: TGTGCCAGCAGCTCGCCCGGACTAGCGGGAGGTAGCTCCTACGAGCAGTACTTC. Looking up the rest from reference TRBV13 and TRBJ2-7 gives the full variable domain: AAGVIQSPRHLIKEKRETATLKCYPIPRHDTVYWYQQGPGQDPQFLISFYEKMQSDKGSIPDRFSAQQFSDYHSELNMSSLELGDSALYFCASSSPGLAGGSSYEQYFGPGTRLTVT.

This clone has just a few counts. V usage is TRBV23-1 and J usage is TRBJ1-5, with a tentative D call TRBD1 (5 bases). TRBV23-1 belongs to the ORF category, with a function that is uncertain. The V end lost 2 bases, the J end lost 4 bases, and 18 bases lay between the germline ends. CDR3 length equals 17 residues. CDR3 bases: TGCGCCAGCAGTCAAAGGGGAAGGGTACCATGGAATCAGCCCCAGCATTTT. This encodes CASSQRGRVPWNQPQHF.

This clone was seen a few times. The chain links TRBV4-1 to TRBJ2-1; 11 bases agree with TRBD1. Germline CDR1 and CDR2: MGHRA and YSYEKL. This CDR3 has 16 amino acids. Unmatched junction bases numbered 5, after V lost 0 bases and J lost 7 bases. CDR3 protein: CASSQEGTGGRNEQFF. CDR3 nucleotide sequence: TGCGCCAGCAGCCAAGAGGGGACAGGGGGTAGAAATGAGCAGTTCTTC.

The rearrangement links TRBV25-1 to TRBJ1-2, with D unresolved. The V gene's germline CDR1 is MGHDK and CDR2 SYGVNS. The V end was cut by 1 base, the J end by 6 bases, with 9 bases between. This CDR3 has 13 residues. This chain's CDR3 is CASSELTPNGYTF. CDR3 bases: TGTGCCAGCAGTGAATTGACTCCCAATGGCTACACCTTC.

The CDR3 sequence: CASSSPRNTEAFF. Here the CDR3 DNA reads TGTGCCAGCAGCTCCCCTCGGAACACTGAAGCTTTCTTT. The gene calls are TRBV7-9 and TRBJ1-1; D not certain. There are 13 residues in the CDR3. V lost 4 bases to trimming and J lost 1 base, with 7 bases between them. Germline CDR1 SEHNR, CDR2 FQNEAQ (reference sequence).

This sequence joins TRBV29-1 and TRBJ2-6, with 7 positions matching TRBD1. CDR3 size: 17 residues. Germline V CDR1 and CDR2: SQVTM, ANQGSEA. J gave up 4 bases and V 4 bases, and 13 bases lay outside the gene matches. The CDR3 here is CSVATADRVEGANVLTF. CDR3 DNA sequence: TGCAGCGTTGCAACAGCCGACAGGGTTGAGGGGGCCAACGTCCTGACTTTC. Full variable domain (missing parts from reference TRBV29-1 and TRBJ2-6): SAVISQKPSRDICQRGTSLTIQCQVDSQVTMMFWYRQQPGQSLTLIATANQGSEATYESGFVIDKFPISRPNLTFSTLTVSNMSPEDSSIYLCSVATADRVEGANVLTFGAGSRLTVL.

The gene calls are TRBV2 and TRBJ1-1; no reliable D call. With 8 bases removed from V and 0 bases from J, the gap between germline ends came to 4 bases. Germline CDR1 SNHLY, CDR2 FYNNEI. The CDR3 contains 11 residues. The CDR3 protein is CASALNTEAFF. As DNA, the CDR3 is TGTGCCAGCGCGTTGAACACTGAAGCTTTCTTT.

The rearrangement links TRBV11-2 to TRBJ2-7, with TRBD2 identical over 10 bases. With V trimmed by 1 base and J by 7 bases, 10 bases remained unmatched. This CDR3 comprises 16 residues. The germline gives CDR1 SGHAT, CDR2 FQNNGV. Here the CDR3 DNA reads TGTGCCAGCAGCTTAGGGGCGAGCGGGGGGGCTGGAGAGCAGTACTTC. It is translated as CASSLGASGGAGEQYF.

The J gene is TRBJ2-1, the V gene TRBV11-2; TRBD2 matches 11 bases. The germline V gene has CDR1 SGHAT and CDR2 FQNNGV. This CDR3 has 16 residues. Unmatched junction bases numbered 5, after V lost 2 bases and J lost 5 bases. Here the CDR3 reads CASSLSRGLADNEQFF. The CDR3 DNA sequence: TGTGCCAGCAGCTTATCAAGGGGACTAGCGGACAATGAGCAGTTCTTC.

Remarks on this clone: The sample holds other DNA sequences that translate to the same CDR3. V and J are TRBV5-1 and TRBJ2-2; 7 positions agree with TRBD2. The J segment lost 3 bases and the V segment lost 4 bases, leaving 6 bases of the junction unmatched. Germline lookup yields CDR1 SGHRS and CDR2 YFSETQ. This CDR3 is built from 15 residues. The CDR3 DNA follows: TGCGCCAGCAGCCTAAGGGCGGGAGACACCGGGGAGCTGTTTTTT. It specifies CASSLRAGDTGELFF.

V is TRBV7-8 and J is TRBJ2-3; 12 nucleotides line up with TRBD1. Germline V lookup: CDR1 SGHVS, CDR2 FQNEAQ. CDR3 length equals 16 residues. The junction had 4 bases not matched to a gene; V was cut back by 4 bases and J by 2 bases. CDR3 DNA: TGTGCCAGCAGCTCGGGACAGGGGGCGCACACAGATACGCAGTATTTT. Protein: CASSSGQGAHTDTQYF.

This clone came up a few times. The J gene is TRBJ2-7, the V gene TRBV29-1; D remains ambiguous. The germline V gene has CDR1 SQVTM and CDR2 ANQGSEA. CDR3 size: 11 residues. Trimming left V 7 bases short and J 2 bases short, with 9 bases between. The CDR3 DNA reads TGCAGCGCTGTCCGGGCCTACGAGCAGTACTTC. It is translated as CSAVRAYEQYF.

The chain has TRBV9 and TRBJ1-2, with D hard to call. The ends were cut back, 1 base at V and 2 bases at J, with 9 bases in the middle. The CDR3 totals 14 residues. Germline CDR1 SGDLS, CDR2 YYNGEE. The CDR3 DNA is TGTGCCAGCAGCGTATCGGAGGAAAACTATGGCTACACCTTC. It translates to CASSVSEENYGYTF.

This chain connects TRBV4-1 to TRBJ2-3; 14 bases are a match to TRBD2. The CDR3 totals 19 residues. Germline values: CDR1 MGHRA, CDR2 YSYEKL. V trimming: 5 bases; J trimming: 0 bases; junction bases outside the gene matches: 10. For the CDR3, the DNA is TGCGCCAGCAGCGGAGGACTAGCGGGGGGCTATATGAGCACAGATACGCAGTATTTT. Translating it yields CASSGGLAGGYMSTDTQYF.

CDR3 in amino acids: CASGKKGRGETQYF. The DNA for the CDR3 is TGTGCCAGCGGTAAAAAGGGGCGTGGGGAGACCCAGTACTTC. V and J are TRBV11-2 and TRBJ2-5, with D perhaps TRBD1 (5 bases). The CDR3 contains 14 residues. Germline V gene data show CDR1 as SGHAT and CDR2 as FQNNGV. With 8 bases removed from V and 5 bases from J, the gap between germline ends came to 18 bases.

This chain uses TRBV13 with TRBJ2-2; 7 nucleotides agree with TRBD1. Per the germline V gene, CDR1 is PRHDT and CDR2 is FYEKMQ (reference sequence). The ends lost 5 bases at V and 5 bases at J; junction bases unmatched: 8. CDR3 length: 15 amino acids. For the CDR3, the DNA is TGTGCCAGCAGCCGCCAGGGGGTGAGGACCGGGGAGCTGTTTTTT. Translating gives CASSRQGVRTGELFF.

The CDR3 bases are TGTGCCAGCTCGCAACAGGGCGTGAACACCGGGGAGCTGTTTTTT. Protein: CASSQQGVNTGELFF. V and J are TRBV9 and TRBJ2-2; TRBD1 is a possible D gene (6 bases). The V gene's germline CDR1 is SGDLS and CDR2 YYNGEE. This CDR3 comprises 15 residues. V lost 7 bases, J lost 1 base, and 14 bases lay in between.

The chain carries TRBV30 and TRBJ1-6, with 9 bases lining up with TRBD1. CDR3 length equals 13 residues. Germline trimming cut 3 bases from V and 10 bases from J; bases unmatched to any gene: 4. From germline, CDR1 is GTSNPN and CDR2 SVGIG (reference sequence). This chain's CDR3 is CAWRGDRESPLHF. The DNA for the CDR3 is TGTGCCTGGAGGGGGGACAGGGAATCACCCCTCCACTTT.

The CDR3 here is CAWSSPWTSYPYNEQFF. The DNA of the CDR3 is TGTGCCTGGAGTTCCCCCTGGACTAGCTATCCCTACAATGAGCAGTTCTTC. The rearrangement uses TRBV30 and TRBJ2-1; 8 positions match TRBD2. CDR3 length: 17 amino acids. V shed 2 bases and J 2 bases; nucleotides not matched to a gene: 11. Germline loops: CDR1 GTSNPN, CDR2 SVGIG (reference sequence).

J is TRBJ2-5 and V is TRBV7-9; maybe TRBD2 (5 bases). Germline V lookup: CDR1 SEHNR, CDR2 FQNEAQ (reference sequence). V was trimmed by 7 bases and J by 2 bases, leaving 17 bases between them. The CDR3 consists of 15 residues. CDR3 DNA sequence: TGTGCCAGCAACGGGATTATGGAACCACAAGAGACCCAGTACTTC. Amino acid sequence: CASNGIMEPQETQYF.

The chain couples TRBV6-5 to TRBJ2-2, with TRBD2 identical over 14 bases. Germline V gene sequence: CDR1 MNHEY, CDR2 SVGAGI. The V and J ends lost 0 bases and 6 bases, in that order; junction bases with no gene match: 0. The CDR3 has 16 amino acids. In DNA, the CDR3 is TGTGCCAGCAGTTACTCGACTAGCGGGGGGGCCGGGGAGCTGTTTTTT. This sequence encodes CASSYSTSGGAGELFF.

The chain is built from TRBV10-3 and TRBJ2-1, with 13 bases lining up with TRBD2. This CDR3 is 17 amino acids long. Germline V CDR1 and CDR2: ENHRY, SYGVKD. J was trimmed by 7 bases and V by 4 bases; bases with no gene match: 10. Here the CDR3 reads CAISVTSGRSGINEQFF. The CDR3 DNA sequence: TGTGCCATCAGTGTGACTAGCGGGAGGTCGGGGATAAATGAGCAGTTCTTC.

The J gene is TRBJ2-7, the V gene TRBV4-2, with 11 bases that match TRBD2. CDR1 is LGHNA and CDR2 is YNFKEQ in the germline V gene. Trimming at V came to 0 bases and at J to 6 bases, leaving 22 bases not matched to a gene. CDR3 length: 21 amino acids. The CDR3 here is CASSQDPSSGRRFLGQSEQYF. The CDR3 nucleotides are TGTGCCAGCAGCCAAGACCCGTCTAGCGGGAGGAGGTTCCTGGGTCAAAGCGAGCAGTACTTC.

The chain links TRBV10-3 to TRBJ2-2, with 7 bases matching TRBD1. The germline CDR1 and CDR2 sequences are ENHRY and SYGVKD. V lost 8 bases, J lost 4 bases, and 22 bases stayed unmatched. This CDR3 spans 19 amino acids. The CDR3 is CAIGESGSTGPWGTGELFF. The CDR3 nucleotides read TGTGCCATCGGGGAGAGCGGATCGACAGGGCCCTGGGGCACCGGGGAGCTGTTTTTT.

The chain has TRBV7-9 and TRBJ2-2; the D gene is possibly TRBD1 (6 bases). V gave up 5 bases and J gave up 6 bases, with 10 bases separating them. Per the germline V gene, CDR1 is SEHNR and CDR2 is FQNEAQ (reference sequence). The CDR3 has 13 residues. The CDR3 loop is CASSIQGSGELFF. The CDR3 DNA sequence: TGTGCCAGCAGCATACAGGGATCCGGGGAGCTGTTTTTT. The whole variable domain, remainder taken from reference TRBV7-9 and TRBJ2-2, is DTGVSQNPRHKITKRGQNVTFRCDPISEHNRLYWYRQTLGQGPEFLTYFQNEAQLEKSRLLSDRFSAERPKGSFSTLEIQRTEQGDSAMYLCASSIQGSGELFFGEGSRLTVL.

The CDR3 DNA sequence: TGTGCCAGCAGTTACGGAAGGGGATCACCCCTCCACTTT. It encodes CASSYGRGSPLHF. The gene calls are TRBV6-5 and TRBJ1-6, with a possible D match to TRBD1 (5 bases). Germline CDR1 and CDR2: MNHEY and SVGAGI. The CDR3 covers 13 residues. Trimming left V 2 bases short and J 10 bases short, with 9 bases between.